These T cell receptor beta chains were read from a single sample in a study of early T cells in non-severe SARS-CoV-2 infection. Via MiXCR, TCRdb re-called the 5' RACE reads, giving one row per CDR3 protein. The sample consists of about 100,000 distinct CDR3 sequences, about 13% of them appearing once. The sample comprised whole blood. The receptors here all came from an adult who was a healthcare worker with PCR-confirmed SARS-CoV-2 infection or an uninfected control (not recorded which). Each CDR3 is given with its conserved first and last residue. Each record gives: D gene, J gene, V gene, clone size, CDR3 DNA, CDR3 protein. D genes are given only for firm matches. The size of a clone is reported for some rows only, either as once, few or many, or as a class for expanded clones.

NA TRBJ1-1 TRBV19 many TGTGCCAGTAGCGATACAGTGAACACTGAAGCTTTCTTT CASSDTVNTEAFF
NA TRBJ2-7 TRBV6-5 NA TGTGCCAGCAGCCGAGCAGTTGCCTACGAGCAGTACTTC CASSRAVAYEQYF
TRBD1 TRBJ1-1 TRBV20-1 NA TGCAGTGCCCGACGACAGGGCTGGAACACTGAAGCTTTCTTT CSARRQGWNTEAFF
NA TRBJ1-1 TRBV7-9 NA TGTGCCAGCAGCCCCACCCCTTCGGGAACTGAAGCTTTCTTT CASSPTPSGTEAFF
NA TRBJ1-6 TRBV11-2 few TGTGCCAGCAGCAGAGGCTGGGGTTCCTATAATTCACCCCTCCACTTT CASSRGWGSYNSPLHF
TRBD2 TRBJ2-1 TRBV20-1 NA TGCAGTGCTAGACTAGCGGGGAAATACAATGAGCAGTTCTTC CSARLAGKYNEQFF
NA TRBJ1-1 TRBV7-6 many TGTGCCAGCAGCTCTGGACTGCCGAACACTGAAGCTTTCTTT CASSSGLPNTEAFF
NA TRBJ1-6 TRBV7-8 few TGTGCCAGCAGCTTCACAGGGACGGGCTCACCCCTCCACTTT CASSFTGTGSPLHF
NA TRBJ1-6 TRBV27 many TGTGCCAGCAGTTTATCGAGAAAGACAGGTTATTCACCCCTCCACTTT CASSLSRKTGYSPLHF
NA TRBJ1-5 TRBV28 few TGTGCCAGCAGTACCCCCGCGGCAGGGGAGAATCAGCCCCAGCATTTT CASSTPAAGENQPQHF
NA TRBJ1-2 TRBV29-1 once TGCAGCGTTCGGTACGGATCTAACTATGGCTACACCTTC CSVRYGSNYGYTF
TRBD2 TRBJ2-1 TRBV29-1 NA TGCAGCGCCTCGGGACTAGCGGGGGGCCACATGAACAATGAGCAGTTCTTC CSASGLAGGHMNNEQFF
NA TRBJ2-7 TRBV27 NA TGTGCCAGCAGTTCCTCCCGCGACTACGAGCAGTACTTC CASSSSRDYEQYF
TRBD1 TRBJ1-5 TRBV5-5 few TGTGCCAGCAGCTTGGGACAGGGCATTAGGCAGCCCCAGCATTTT CASSLGQGIRQPQHF
NA TRBJ1-1 TRBV19 NA TGTGCCAGTAGATCGACAGGCTGGAACACTGAAGCTTTCTTT CASRSTGWNTEAFF
NA TRBJ2-2 TRBV5-1 NA TGCGCCAGCAGATGGGAAAACACCGGGGAGCTGTTTTTT CASRWENTGELFF
NA TRBJ2-7 TRBV29-1 NA TGCAGCGCCGGGTCCCACTACGAGCAGTACTTC CSAGSHYEQYF
NA TRBJ2-2 TRBV11-2 few TGTGCCAGCAGCTTTCGGAGGACCGCCGGGGAGCTGTTTTTT CASSFRRTAGELFF
NA TRBJ1-5 TRBV5-6 many TGTGCCAGCAGCTTCTCCCCCCTCCGAAGGGGTGGCAATCAGCCCCAGCATTTT CASSFSPLRRGGNQPQHF
NA TRBJ2-3 TRBV28 few TGTGCCAGCAGGAAGCGACAGGCTCCCTTAGATTTT CASRKRQAPLDF
NA TRBJ2-6 TRBV12-2 many TGTGCAAGTCGCCCCCCAACCCGTGGGCAGACTCCCTCTGGGGCCAACGTCCTGACTTTC CASRPPTRGQTPSGANVLTF
NA TRBJ1-1 TRBV20-1 NA TGCAGTGCCCGTCACGACAGGCGCAGCGAAGCTTTCTTT CSARHDRRSEAFF
NA TRBJ2-7 TRBV6-1 NA TGTGCCAGCAGTGAAGAGGTTCGGGCGTTTAGCTCCTACGAGCAGTACTTC CASSEEVRAFSSYEQYF
TRBD1 TRBJ1-4 TRBV6-6 many TGTGCCAGCAGTTCACCGGGACAGGGGGGGGAAAAACTGTTTTTT CASSSPGQGGEKLFF
NA TRBJ2-2 TRBV18 NA TGTGCCAGCTCACCGATCCAAAGAAACCCCCCCGGGGAGCTGTTTTTT CASSPIQRNPPGELFF
NA TRBJ1-4 TRBV3-1 few TGTGCCAGCAGCCAAGAAGCGCCGGGGGGCTTCGAAAAACTGTTTTTT CASSQEAPGGFEKLFF
NA TRBJ2-7 TRBV11-2 NA TGTGCCAGCAGCCCCCTCCGGGGAAATCTGCTCGAGCAGTACTTC CASSPLRGNLLEQYF
NA TRBJ2-2 TRBV7-9 many TGTGCCAGCAGCTTAGAGCCCAGCCTCGACACCGGGGAGCTGTTTTTT CASSLEPSLDTGELFF
TRBD1 TRBJ1-4 TRBV11-2 NA TGTGCCAGCAGCTTATACCGCGGACAGGGGAGGGGAAAACTGTTTTTT CASSLYRGQGRGKLFF
NA TRBJ2-5 TRBV29-1 few TGCAGCGTTGCATGGAACCCCCGGGGAGGAGAGACCCAGTACTTC CSVAWNPRGGETQYF
NA TRBJ1-1 TRBV28 NA TGTGCCAGCGTGGCAGGGCCTTTGAACACTGAAGCTTTCTTT CASVAGPLNTEAFF
NA TRBJ1-1 TRBV7-9 many TGTGCCAGCAGCGGACAGACTACTATGAACACTGAAGCTTTCTTT CASSGQTTMNTEAFF
NA TRBJ2-7 TRBV3-1 many TGTGCCAGCAGCCAGGGCCCGGGGCAGACGTACTTC CASSQGPGQTYF
NA TRBJ2-1 TRBV6-6 NA TGTGCCAGCAGCCTCGGGACAGAGCAGTTCTTC CASSLGTEQFF
NA TRBJ2-6 TRBV6-6 few TGTGCCACCCGGAAGGACTCTGGGGCCAACGTCCTGACTTTC CATRKDSGANVLTF
NA TRBJ2-2 TRBV5-6 NA TGTGCCAGCAGCTTGGAGGGGCGGAGCGGGGAGCTGTTTTTT CASSLEGRSGELFF
NA TRBJ1-3 TRBV21-1 few TGTGCCAGCAGCAAAGGACCGAGCTCTGGAAACACCATATATTTT CASSKGPSSGNTIYF
TRBD1 TRBJ2-5 TRBV11-2 many TGTGCCAGCAGCCCTCGGACAGGGGGCAAGGAGACCCAGTACTTC CASSPRTGGKETQYF
NA TRBJ2-5 TRBV18 many TGTGCCAGCTCACCACCGCCGCAAGAGACCCAGTACTTC CASSPPPQETQYF
NA TRBJ2-7 TRBV11-2 many TGTGCCAGCAGCTTAGTTCCCCGGGAGCAGTACTTC CASSLVPREQYF
NA TRBJ1-1 TRBV6-2/TRBV6-3 NA TGTGCCAGCAGTTACGTGTCCAGCGCTGAAGCTTTCTTT CASSYVSSAEAFF
TRBD1 TRBJ1-1 TRBV19 many TGTGCCAGTAGTATGGGCACAGGACAGGGGAACACTGAAGCTTTCTTT CASSMGTGQGNTEAFF
TRBD2 TRBJ2-7 TRBV2 few TGTGCCAGCAGGGGTAGCGGGACGACCCACTCCTACGAGCAGTACTTC CASRGSGTTHSYEQYF
NA TRBJ2-1 TRBV27 few TGTGCCAGCTGGGACTACAATGAGCAGTTCTTC CASWDYNEQFF
NA TRBJ2-2 TRBV13 many TGTGCCAGCAGCCAATTTGGAGGGAACACCGGGGAGCTGTTTTTT CASSQFGGNTGELFF
NA TRBJ1-5 TRBV20-1 many TGCAGTGCTAGACCAACCAGGGTAAATTCGTGGCAGCCCCAGCATTTT CSARPTRVNSWQPQHF
NA TRBJ1-5 TRBV2 few TGTGCCAGCAGCCCGCAGGGGCCCCAGCATTTT CASSPQGPQHF
TRBD1 TRBJ2-7 TRBV28 many TGTGCCAGCAGTTTATACACAGGGGCCTACGAGCAGTACTTC CASSLYTGAYEQYF
NA TRBJ1-2 TRBV7-9 many TGTGCCAGCAGCTCCCAACAGGGAGTAGGTGGCTACACCTTC CASSSQQGVGGYTF
TRBD1 TRBJ1-1 TRBV28 NA TGTGCCAGCAGTTTATGGGGGACAGGGGAAGCTTTCTTT CASSLWGTGEAFF
NA TRBJ2-3 TRBV28 NA TGTGCCAGCAGGGACCGACTCACCCTCATATCTGCGCAGTATTTT CASRDRLTLISAQYF
NA TRBJ2-1 TRBV10-2 NA TGCGCCAGCAGTGAGGTACGGGGGAGGTTCTTC CASSEVRGRFF
NA TRBJ2-1 TRBV6-6 many TGTGCCAGCAGTTCGTCAGGGTTATTGGATGAGCAGTTCTTC CASSSSGLLDEQFF
NA TRBJ2-1 TRBV29-1 NA TGCAGCGTTGGACTCTACAATGAGCAGTTCTTC CSVGLYNEQFF
NA TRBJ1-5 TRBV6-2/TRBV6-3 few TGTGCCAGCAGTCCGATACATCAGCCCCAGCATTTT CASSPIHQPQHF